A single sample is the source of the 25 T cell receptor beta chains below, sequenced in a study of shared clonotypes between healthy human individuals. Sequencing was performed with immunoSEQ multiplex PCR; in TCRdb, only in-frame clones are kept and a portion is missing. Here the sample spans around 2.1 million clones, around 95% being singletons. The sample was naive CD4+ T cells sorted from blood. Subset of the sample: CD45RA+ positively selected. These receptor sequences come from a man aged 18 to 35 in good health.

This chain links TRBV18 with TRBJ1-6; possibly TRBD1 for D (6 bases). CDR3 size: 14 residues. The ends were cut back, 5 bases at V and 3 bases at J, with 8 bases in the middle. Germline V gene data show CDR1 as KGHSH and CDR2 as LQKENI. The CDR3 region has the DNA TGTGCCAGCTCATCACAGGGCTATAATTCACCCCTCCACTTT. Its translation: CASSSQGYNSPLHF.

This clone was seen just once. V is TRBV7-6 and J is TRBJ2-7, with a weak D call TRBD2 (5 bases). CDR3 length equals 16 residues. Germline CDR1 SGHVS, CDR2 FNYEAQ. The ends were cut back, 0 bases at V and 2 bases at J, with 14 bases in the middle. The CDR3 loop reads CASSLARGLITYEQYF. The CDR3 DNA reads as TGTGCCAGCAGCTTAGCTCGGGGATTAATAACCTACGAGCAGTACTTC.

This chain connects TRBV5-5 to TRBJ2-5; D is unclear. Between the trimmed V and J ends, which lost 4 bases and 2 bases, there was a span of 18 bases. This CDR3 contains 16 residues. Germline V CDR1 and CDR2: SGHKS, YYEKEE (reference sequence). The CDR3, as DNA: TGTGCCAGCAGCGGACGACTCCGGGCAAGTCAAGAGACCCAGTACTTC. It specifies CASSGRLRASQETQYF.

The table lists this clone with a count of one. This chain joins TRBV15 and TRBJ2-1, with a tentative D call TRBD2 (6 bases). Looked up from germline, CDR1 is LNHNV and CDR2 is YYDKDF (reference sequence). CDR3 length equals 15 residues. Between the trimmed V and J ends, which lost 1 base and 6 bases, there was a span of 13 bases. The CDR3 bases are TGTGCCACCAGCAGAGCTCGCGGGGAGATCAATGAGCAGTTCTTC. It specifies CATSRARGEINEQFF. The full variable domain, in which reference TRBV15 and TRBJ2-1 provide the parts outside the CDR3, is DAMVIQNPRYQVTQFGKPVTLSCSQTLNHNVMYWYQQKSSQAPKLLFHYYDKDFNNEADTPDNFQSRRPNTSFCFLDIRSPGLGDTAMYLCATSRARGEINEQFFGPGTRLTVL.

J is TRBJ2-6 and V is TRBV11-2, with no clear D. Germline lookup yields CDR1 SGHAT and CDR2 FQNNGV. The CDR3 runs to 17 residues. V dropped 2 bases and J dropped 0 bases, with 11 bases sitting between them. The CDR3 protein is CASSLWYSSSGANVLTF. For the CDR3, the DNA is TGTGCCAGCAGCTTATGGTACAGCAGCTCTGGGGCCAACGTCCTGACTTTC.

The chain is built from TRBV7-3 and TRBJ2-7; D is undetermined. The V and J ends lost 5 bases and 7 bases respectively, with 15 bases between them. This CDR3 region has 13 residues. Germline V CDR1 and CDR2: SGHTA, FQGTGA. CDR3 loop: CASSKRPQEEQYF. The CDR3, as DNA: TGTGCCAGCAGCAAACGGCCCCAGGAGGAGCAGTACTTC.

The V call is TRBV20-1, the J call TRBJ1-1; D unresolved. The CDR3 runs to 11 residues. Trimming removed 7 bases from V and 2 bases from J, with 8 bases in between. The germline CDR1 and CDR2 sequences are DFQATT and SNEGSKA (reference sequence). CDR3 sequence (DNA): TGCAGTGGGCCAGTCAACACTGAAGCTTTCTTT. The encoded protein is CSGPVNTEAFF.

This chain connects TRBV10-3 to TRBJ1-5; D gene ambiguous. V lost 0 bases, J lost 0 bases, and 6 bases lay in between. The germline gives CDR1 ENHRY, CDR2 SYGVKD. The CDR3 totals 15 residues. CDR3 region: CAISESTYSNQPQHF. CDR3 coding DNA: TGTGCCATCAGTGAGTCTACCTATAGCAATCAGCCCCAGCATTTT.

CDR3: CASSPIPLASEQYF. The CDR3 DNA is TGTGCCAGCAGCCCGATACCTTTAGCGAGCGAGCAGTACTTC. The chain recombines TRBV7-2 with TRBJ2-7; D is perhaps TRBD2 (5 bases). The germline V gene has CDR1 SGHTA and CDR2 FQGNSA. This CDR3 has 14 residues. Trimming shortened V by 5 bases and J by 6 bases, and 17 bases separated the two germline ends.

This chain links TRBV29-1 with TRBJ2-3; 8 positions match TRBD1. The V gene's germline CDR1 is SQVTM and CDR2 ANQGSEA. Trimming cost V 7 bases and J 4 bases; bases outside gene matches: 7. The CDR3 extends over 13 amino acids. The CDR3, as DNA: TGCAGCGCGTCAGGGGGCGCCTCAGATACGCAGTATTTT. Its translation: CSASGGASDTQYF.

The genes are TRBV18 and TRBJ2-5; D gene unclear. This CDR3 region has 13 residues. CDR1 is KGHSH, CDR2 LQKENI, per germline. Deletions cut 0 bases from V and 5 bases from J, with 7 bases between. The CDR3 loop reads CASSPPEGETQYF. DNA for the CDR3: TGTGCCAGCTCACCACCGGAAGGGGAGACCCAGTACTTC.

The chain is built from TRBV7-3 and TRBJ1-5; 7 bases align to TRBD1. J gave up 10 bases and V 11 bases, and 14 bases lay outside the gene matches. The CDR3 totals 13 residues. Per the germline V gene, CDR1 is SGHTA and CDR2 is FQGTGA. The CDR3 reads CAGQTGHPGPQHF. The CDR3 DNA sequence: TGTGCCGGCCAGACAGGGCACCCCGGACCCCAGCATTTT.

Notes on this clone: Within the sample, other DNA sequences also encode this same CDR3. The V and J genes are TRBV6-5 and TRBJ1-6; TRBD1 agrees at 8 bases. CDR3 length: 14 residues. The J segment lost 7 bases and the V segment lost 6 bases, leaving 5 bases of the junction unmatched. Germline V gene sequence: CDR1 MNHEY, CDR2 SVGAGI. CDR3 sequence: CASRTGTGNSPLHF. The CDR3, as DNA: TGTGCCAGCAGAACCGGGACAGGAAATTCACCCCTCCACTTT.

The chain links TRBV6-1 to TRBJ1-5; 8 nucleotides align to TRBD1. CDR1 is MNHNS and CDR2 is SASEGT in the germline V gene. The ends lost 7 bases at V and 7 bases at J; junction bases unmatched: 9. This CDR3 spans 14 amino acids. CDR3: CASNLDRVGQPQHF. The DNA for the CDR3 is TGTGCCAGCAACCTGGACAGGGTAGGCCAGCCCCAGCATTTT.

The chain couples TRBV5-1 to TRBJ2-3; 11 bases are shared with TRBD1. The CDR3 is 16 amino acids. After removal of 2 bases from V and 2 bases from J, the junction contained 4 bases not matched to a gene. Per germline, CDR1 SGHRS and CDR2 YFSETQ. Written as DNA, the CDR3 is TGCGCCAGCAGCTTCGACGGACAGGGGGCCACAGATACGCAGTATTTT. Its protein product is CASSFDGQGATDTQYF.

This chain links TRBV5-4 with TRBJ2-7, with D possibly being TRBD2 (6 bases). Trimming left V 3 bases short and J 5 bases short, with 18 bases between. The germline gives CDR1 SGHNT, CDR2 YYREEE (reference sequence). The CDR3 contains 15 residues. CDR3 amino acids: CASSYPGLGYNEQYF. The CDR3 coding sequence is TGTGCCAGCAGCTATCCGGGACTCGGTTACAACGAGCAGTACTTC.

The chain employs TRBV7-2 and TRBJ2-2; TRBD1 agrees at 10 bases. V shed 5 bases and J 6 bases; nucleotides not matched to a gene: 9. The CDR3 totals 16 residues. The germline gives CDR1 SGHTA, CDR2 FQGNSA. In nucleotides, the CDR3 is TGTGCCAGCAGCCGGGAGGGACAGGGGTATCCCGGGGAGCTGTTTTTT. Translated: CASSREGQGYPGELFF.

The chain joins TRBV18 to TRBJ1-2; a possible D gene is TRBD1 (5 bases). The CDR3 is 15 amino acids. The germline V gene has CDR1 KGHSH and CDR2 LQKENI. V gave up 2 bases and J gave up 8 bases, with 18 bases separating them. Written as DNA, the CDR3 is TGTGCCAGCTCACCAGGGGCCGACCTCCTCAGCGGCTACACCTTC. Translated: CASSPGADLLSGYTF.

Here the CDR3 DNA reads TGTGCCACCAGCAGATCCGGGGGCCCGAACACTGAAGCTTTCTTT. Amino acid sequence: CATSRSGGPNTEAFF. This chain uses TRBV15 with TRBJ1-1, with D possibly matching TRBD1 (6 bases). CDR1 is LNHNV, CDR2 YYDKDF, per germline (reference sequence). This CDR3 has 15 amino acids. V lost 2 bases to trimming and J lost 1 base, with 11 bases between them.

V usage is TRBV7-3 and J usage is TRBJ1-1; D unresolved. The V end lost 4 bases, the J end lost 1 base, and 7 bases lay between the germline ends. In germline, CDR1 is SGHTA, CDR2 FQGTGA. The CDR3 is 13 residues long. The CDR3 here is CASSSQQNTEAFF. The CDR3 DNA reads TGTGCCAGCAGCTCACAACAGAACACTGAAGCTTTCTTT.

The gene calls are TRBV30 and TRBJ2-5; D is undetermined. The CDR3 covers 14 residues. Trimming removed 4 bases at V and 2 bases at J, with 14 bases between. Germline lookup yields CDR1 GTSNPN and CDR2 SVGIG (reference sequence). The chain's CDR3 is CAWIRFPPQETQYF. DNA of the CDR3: TGTGCCTGGATCAGATTTCCCCCTCAAGAGACCCAGTACTTC.

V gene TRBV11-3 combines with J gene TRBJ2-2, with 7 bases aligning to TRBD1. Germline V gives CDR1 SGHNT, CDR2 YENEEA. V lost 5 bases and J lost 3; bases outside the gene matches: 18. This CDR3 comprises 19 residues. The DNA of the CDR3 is TGTGCCAGCAGCCCGAACGGGTATAACGGACAGGAGTACACCGGGGAGCTGTTTTTT. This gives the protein CASSPNGYNGQEYTGELFF.

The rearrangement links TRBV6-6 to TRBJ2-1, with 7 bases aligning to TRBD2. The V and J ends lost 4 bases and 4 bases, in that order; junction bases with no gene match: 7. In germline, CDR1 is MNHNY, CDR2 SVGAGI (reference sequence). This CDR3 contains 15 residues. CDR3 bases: TGTGCCAGCAGTTCGTCGGGGGGACCGTACAATGAGCAGTTCTTC. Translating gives CASSSSGGPYNEQFF.

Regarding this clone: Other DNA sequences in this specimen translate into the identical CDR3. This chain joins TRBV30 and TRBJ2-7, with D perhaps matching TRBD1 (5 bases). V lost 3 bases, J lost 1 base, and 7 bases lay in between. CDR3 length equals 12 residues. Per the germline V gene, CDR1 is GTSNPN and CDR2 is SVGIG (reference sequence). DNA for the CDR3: TGTGCCTGGAGCAGGGATTCCTACGAGCAGTACTTC. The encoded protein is CAWSRDSYEQYF.

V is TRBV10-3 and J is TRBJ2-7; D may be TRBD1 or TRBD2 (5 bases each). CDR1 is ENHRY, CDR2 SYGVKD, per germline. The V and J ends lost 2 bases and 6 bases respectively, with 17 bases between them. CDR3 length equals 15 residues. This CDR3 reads CAISEEGRSQGEQYF. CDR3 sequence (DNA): TGTGCCATCAGTGAGGAGGGACGGAGTCAAGGCGAGCAGTACTTC.